A single T cell receptor beta chain is shown here with its context. This sample was included in a study of ipilimumab plus nivolumab after autologous stem cell transplantation. CDR1 SGHDT and CDR2 YYEEEE come from the germline V gene. Deletions cut 6 bases from V and 1 base from J, with 7 bases between. The CDR3 contains 13 residues. Patients got ipilimumab 1 mg/kg beginning 14 to 28 days post-transplant. Patients got 3 mg/kg IV nivolumab weeks 1, 4, 7, 10, then biweekly through week 26. The table came from immunoSEQ multiplex PCR; TCRdb's copy has only in-frame clones and leaves some out. The sample includes 77,000 or so clones, 83% of them seen just once.

The input for sequencing was PBMCs, taken in a trial of ipilimumab plus nivolumab as post-transplant consolidation. This sequence originates from a male donor with diffuse large B-cell lymphoma. V is TRBV5-6 and J is TRBJ2-2, with D unclear. The CDR3 coding sequence is TGTGCCAGCAATAGGGTGAACACCGGGGAGCTGTTTTTT. It encodes CASNRVNTGELFF.